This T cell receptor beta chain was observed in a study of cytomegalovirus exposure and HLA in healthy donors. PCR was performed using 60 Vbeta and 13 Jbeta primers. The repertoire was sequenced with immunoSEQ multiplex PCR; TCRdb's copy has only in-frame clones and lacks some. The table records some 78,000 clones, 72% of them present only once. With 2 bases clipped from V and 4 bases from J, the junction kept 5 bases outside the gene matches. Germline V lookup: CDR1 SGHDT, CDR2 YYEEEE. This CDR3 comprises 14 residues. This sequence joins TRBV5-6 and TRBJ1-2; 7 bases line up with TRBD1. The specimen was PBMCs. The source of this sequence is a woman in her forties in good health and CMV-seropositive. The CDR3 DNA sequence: TGTGCCAGCAGCTTAGGGACAGCTAGCTATGGCTACACCTTC. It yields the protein CASSLGTASYGYTF.